The following is a TCR beta chain sequence with its context. Its antigen is as yet unknown. The primer mix had 60 Vbeta and 13 Jbeta primers. Method: immunoSEQ multiplex PCR; TCRdb's copy keeps in-frame clones and lacks some. In all, the sample yields about 110,000 clones. The data belong to a study of cytomegalovirus exposure and HLA in healthy donors. Broader study findings: Specificity for CMV antigens was confirmed in vitro for a few of the CMV-associated chains. According to the study, 150 to 200 TCR beta chains were cytomegalovirus-associated. There were some V segments, including TRBV6-2 and TRBV6-3, excluded as indistinguishable. A later analysis showed that HLA-associated TCR beta chains had undergone more clonal expansion than equally common others.

The CDR3 has 13 residues. The junction had 10 bases not matched to a gene; V was cut back by 7 bases and J by 10 bases. Germline values: CDR1 MNHEY, CDR2 SVGAGI. The sequenced sample was PBMCs. V usage is TRBV6-5 and J usage is TRBJ1-1; 9 bases are a match to TRBD1. This clonotype originated in a man aged 25-40 years in good health and CMV-seronegative. This chain's CDR3 is CASILRTGARAFF. CDR3 in DNA: TGTGCCAGCATACTCAGGACAGGGGCGAGAGCTTTCTTT.